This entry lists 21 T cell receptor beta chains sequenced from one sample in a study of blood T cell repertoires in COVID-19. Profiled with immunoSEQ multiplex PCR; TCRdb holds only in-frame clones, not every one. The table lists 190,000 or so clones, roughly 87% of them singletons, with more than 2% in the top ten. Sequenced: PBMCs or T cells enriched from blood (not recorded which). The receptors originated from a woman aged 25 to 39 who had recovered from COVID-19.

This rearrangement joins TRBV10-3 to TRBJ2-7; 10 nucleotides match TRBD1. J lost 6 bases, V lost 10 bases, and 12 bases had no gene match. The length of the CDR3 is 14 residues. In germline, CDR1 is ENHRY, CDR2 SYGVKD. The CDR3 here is CATTGGTGEGEQYF. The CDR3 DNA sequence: TGTGCCACGACGGGGGGGACAGGGGAGGGCGAGCAGTACTTC.

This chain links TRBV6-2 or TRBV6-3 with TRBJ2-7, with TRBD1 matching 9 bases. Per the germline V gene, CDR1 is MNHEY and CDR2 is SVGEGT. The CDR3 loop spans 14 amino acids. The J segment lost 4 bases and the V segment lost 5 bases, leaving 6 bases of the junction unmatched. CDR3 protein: CASSGSGTGYEQYF. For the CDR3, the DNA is TGTGCCAGCAGTGGTTCCGGGACAGGGTACGAGCAGTACTTC.

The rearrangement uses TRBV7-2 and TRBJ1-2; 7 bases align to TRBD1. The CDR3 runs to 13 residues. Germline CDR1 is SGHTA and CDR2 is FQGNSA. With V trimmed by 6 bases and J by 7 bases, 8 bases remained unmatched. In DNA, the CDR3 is TGTGCCAGCAGGCCGACAGGGTTGGGTGGCTACACCTTC. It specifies CASRPTGLGGYTF.

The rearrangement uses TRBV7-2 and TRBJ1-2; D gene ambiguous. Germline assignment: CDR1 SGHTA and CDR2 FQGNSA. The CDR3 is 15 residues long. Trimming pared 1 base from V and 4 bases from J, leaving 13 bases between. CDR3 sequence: CASSLVEAFTYGYTF. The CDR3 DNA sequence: TGTGCCAGCAGCTTAGTTGAGGCGTTTACCTATGGCTACACCTTC. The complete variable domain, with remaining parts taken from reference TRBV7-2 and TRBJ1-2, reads GAGVSQSPSNKVTEKGKDVELRCDPISGHTALYWYRQSLGQGLEFLIYFQGNSAPDKSGLPSDRFSAERTGGSVSTLTIQRTQQEDSAVYLCASSLVEAFTYGYTFGSGTRLTVV.

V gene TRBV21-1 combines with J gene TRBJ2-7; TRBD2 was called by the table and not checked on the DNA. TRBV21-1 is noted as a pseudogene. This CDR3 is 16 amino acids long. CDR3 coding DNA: TGTGCCAGCAGCAATACTAGCGGGAGGGCCGCCTACGAGCAGTACTTC. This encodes CASSNTSGRAAYEQYF.

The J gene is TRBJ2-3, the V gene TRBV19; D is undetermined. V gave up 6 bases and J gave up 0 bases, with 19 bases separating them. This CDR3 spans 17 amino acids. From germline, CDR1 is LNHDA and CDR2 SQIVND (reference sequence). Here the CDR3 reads CASSPDPSGFSTDTQYF. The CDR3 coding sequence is TGTGCCAGTAGCCCCGACCCTAGTGGTTTTAGCACAGATACGCAGTATTTT.

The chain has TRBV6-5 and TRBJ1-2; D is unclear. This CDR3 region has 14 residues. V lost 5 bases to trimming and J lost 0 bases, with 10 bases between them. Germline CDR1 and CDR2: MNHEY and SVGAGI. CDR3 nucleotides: TGTGCCAGCAGTCTCGGACTCGCTAACTATGGCTACACCTTC. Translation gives CASSLGLANYGYTF.

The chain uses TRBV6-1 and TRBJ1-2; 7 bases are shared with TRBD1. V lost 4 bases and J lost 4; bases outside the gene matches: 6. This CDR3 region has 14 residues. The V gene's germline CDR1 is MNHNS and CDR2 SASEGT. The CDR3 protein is CASSAPGTAYGYTF. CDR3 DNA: TGTGCCAGCAGTGCCCCCGGGACAGCCTATGGCTACACCTTC.

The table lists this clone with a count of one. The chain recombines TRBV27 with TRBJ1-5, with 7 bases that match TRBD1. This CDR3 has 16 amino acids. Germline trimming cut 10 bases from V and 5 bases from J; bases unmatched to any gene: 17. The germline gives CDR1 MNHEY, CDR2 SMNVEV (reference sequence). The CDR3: CANVYNPSGTDQPQHF. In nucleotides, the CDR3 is TGTGCCAATGTCTATAACCCCTCGGGGACAGATCAGCCCCAGCATTTT.

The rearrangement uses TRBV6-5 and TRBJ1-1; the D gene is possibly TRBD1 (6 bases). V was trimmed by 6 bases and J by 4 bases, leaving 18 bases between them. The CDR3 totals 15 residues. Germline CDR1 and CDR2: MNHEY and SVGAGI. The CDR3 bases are TGTGCCAGCAGGGGGGCCTCCTCCGCGGGCACTGAAGCTTTCTTT. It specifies CASRGASSAGTEAFF.

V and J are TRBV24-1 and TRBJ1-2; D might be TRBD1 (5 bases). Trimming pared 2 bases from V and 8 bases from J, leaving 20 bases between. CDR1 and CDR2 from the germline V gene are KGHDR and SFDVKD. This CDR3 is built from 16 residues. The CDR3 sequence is CATSDSSNQGFSGYTF. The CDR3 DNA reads TGTGCCACCAGTGATTCCTCGAATCAGGGTTTTAGCGGCTACACCTTC.

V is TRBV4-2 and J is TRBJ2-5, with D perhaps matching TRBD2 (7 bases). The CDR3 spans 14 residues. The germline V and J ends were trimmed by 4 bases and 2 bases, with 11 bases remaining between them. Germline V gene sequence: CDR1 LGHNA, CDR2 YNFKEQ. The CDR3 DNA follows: TGTGCCAGCAGCCGAGAGGGGGGGCAAGAGACCCAGTACTTC. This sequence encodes CASSREGGQETQYF.

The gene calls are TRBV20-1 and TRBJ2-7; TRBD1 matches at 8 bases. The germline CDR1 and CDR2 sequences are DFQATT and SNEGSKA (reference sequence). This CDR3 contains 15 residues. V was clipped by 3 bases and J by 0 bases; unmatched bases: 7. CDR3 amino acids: CSASAFDRGSYEQYF. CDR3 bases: TGCAGTGCTAGTGCATTTGACAGGGGCTCCTACGAGCAGTACTTC.

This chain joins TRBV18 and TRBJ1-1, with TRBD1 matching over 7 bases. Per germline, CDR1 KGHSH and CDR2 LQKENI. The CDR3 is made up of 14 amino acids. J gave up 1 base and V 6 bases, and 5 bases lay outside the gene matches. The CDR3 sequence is CASSEGTENTEAFF. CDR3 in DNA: TGTGCCAGCTCGGAAGGGACAGAGAACACTGAAGCTTTCTTT.

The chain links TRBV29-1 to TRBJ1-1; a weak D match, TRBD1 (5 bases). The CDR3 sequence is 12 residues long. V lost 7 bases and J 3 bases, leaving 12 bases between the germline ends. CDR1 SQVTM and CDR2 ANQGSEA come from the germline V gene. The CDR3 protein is CSGGKGHTEAFF. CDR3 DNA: TGCAGCGGTGGCAAGGGGCACACTGAAGCTTTCTTT.

The CDR3 is CASSLDPAGVATGELFF. The CDR3 coding sequence is TGTGCCAGCAGCTTAGACCCAGCGGGAGTTGCCACCGGGGAGCTGTTTTTT. This chain links TRBV13 with TRBJ2-2; TRBD2 matches 8 bases. This CDR3 has 17 amino acids. V lost 1 base, J lost 4 bases, and 8 bases stayed unmatched. The germline CDR1 and CDR2 sequences are PRHDT and FYEKMQ (reference sequence).

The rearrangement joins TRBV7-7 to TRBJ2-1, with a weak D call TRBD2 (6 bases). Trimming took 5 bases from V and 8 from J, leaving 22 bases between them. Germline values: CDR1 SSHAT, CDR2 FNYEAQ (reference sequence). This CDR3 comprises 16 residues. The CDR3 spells CASSARAAGTADEQFF. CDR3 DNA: TGTGCCAGCAGCGCGAGGGCTGCCGGGACTGCAGATGAGCAGTTCTTC.

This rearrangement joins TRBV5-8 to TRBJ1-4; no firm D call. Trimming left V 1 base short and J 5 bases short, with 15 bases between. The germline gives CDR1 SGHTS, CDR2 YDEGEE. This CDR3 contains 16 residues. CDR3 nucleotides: TGTGCCAGCAGCTTGTCCGTGGCGGCAGTGAATGAAAAACTGTTTTTT. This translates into CASSLSVAAVNEKLFF.

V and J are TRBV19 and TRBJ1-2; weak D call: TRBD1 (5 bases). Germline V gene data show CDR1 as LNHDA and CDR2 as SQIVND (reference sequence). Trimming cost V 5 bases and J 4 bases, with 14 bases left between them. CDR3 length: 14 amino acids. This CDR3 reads CASSYTGGSYGYTF. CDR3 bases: TGTGCCAGTAGTTATACCGGGGGTTCCTATGGCTACACCTTC.

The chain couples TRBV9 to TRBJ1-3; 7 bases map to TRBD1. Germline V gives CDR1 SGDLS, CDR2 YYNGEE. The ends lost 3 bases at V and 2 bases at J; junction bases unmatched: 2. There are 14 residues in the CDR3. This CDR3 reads CASSDRGTGNTIYF. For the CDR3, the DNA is TGTGCCAGCAGCGACAGGGGAACTGGAAACACCATATATTTT.

The CDR3 DNA follows: TGTGCCAGCAGCCAAGATCTGTCGGGAGGGGTGGGCGAGCAGTACTTC. Translated, it gives CASSQDLSGGVGEQYF. The rearrangement joins TRBV3-1 (or the pseudogene TRBV3-2) to TRBJ2-7; 8 bases line up with TRBD2. The CDR3 length is 16 residues. Unmatched junction bases numbered 10, after V lost 0 bases and J lost 6 bases. Germline CDR1 and CDR2: LGHDT and YNNKEL (reference sequence).